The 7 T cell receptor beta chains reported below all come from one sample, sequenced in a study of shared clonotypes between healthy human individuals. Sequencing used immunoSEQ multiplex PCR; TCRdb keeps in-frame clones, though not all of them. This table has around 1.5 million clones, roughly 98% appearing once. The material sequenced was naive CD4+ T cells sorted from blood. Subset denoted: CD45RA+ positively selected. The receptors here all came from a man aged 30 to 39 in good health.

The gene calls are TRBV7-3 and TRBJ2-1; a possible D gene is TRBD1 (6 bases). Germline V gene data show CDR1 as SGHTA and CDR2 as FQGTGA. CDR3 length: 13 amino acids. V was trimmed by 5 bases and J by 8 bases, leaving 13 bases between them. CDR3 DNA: TGTGCCAGCAGCCCCACAGGGAACGATGAGCAGTTCTTC. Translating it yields CASSPTGNDEQFF.

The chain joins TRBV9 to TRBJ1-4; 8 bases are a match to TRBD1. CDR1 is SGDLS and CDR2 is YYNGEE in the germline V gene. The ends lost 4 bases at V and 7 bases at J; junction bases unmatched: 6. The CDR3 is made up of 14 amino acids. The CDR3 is CASSRGRGLEKLFF. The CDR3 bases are TGTGCCAGCAGCAGGGGCAGGGGGCTTGAAAAACTGTTTTTT.

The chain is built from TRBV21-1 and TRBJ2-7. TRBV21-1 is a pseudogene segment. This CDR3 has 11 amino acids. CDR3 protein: CGGCFQFEQYF. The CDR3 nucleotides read TGTGGGGGGTGCTTTCAATTCGAGCAGTACTTC.

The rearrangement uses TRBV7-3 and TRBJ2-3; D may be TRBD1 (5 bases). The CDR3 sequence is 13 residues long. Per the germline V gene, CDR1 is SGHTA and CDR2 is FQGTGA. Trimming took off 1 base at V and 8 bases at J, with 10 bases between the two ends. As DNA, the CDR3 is TGTGCCAGCAGCTTAAAAGGGGATGGTACGCAGTATTTT. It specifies CASSLKGDGTQYF.

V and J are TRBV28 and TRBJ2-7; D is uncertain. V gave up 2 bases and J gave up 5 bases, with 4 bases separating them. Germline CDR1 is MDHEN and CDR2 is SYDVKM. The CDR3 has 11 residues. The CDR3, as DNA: TGTGCCAGCAGTTTAATAAACGAGCAGTACTTC. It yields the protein CASSLINEQYF.

The CDR3 spells CASSLGAWVSDTQYF. The CDR3 region has the DNA TGCGCCAGCAGCTTGGGGGCGTGGGTTTCGGATACGCAGTATTTT. The chain recombines TRBV5-1 with TRBJ2-3; D ambiguous. V dropped 0 bases and J dropped 6 bases, with 14 bases sitting between them. Germline CDR1 SGHRS, CDR2 YFSETQ. The CDR3 sequence is 15 residues long. Using reference TRBV5-1 and TRBJ2-3 for the parts outside the CDR3, the full variable domain is KAGVTQTPRYLIKTRGQQVTLSCSPISGHRSVSWYQQTPGQGLQFLFEYFSETQRNKGNFPGRFSGRQFSNSRSEMNVSTLELGDSALYLCASSLGAWVSDTQYFGPGTRLTVL.

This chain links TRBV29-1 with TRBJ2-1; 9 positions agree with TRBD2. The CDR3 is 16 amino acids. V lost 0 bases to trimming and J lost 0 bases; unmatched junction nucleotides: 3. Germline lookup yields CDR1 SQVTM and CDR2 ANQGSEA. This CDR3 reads CSVEDSRGGSYNEQFF. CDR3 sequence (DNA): TGCAGCGTTGAAGATTCGCGGGGGGGCTCCTACAATGAGCAGTTCTTC.